This TCR beta chain was recorded in a study of CD8+ T cells in alopecia areata. In each case, RNA was isolated and then reverse transcribed into cDNA as the sequencing template. Sequencing used immunoSEQ multiplex PCR; TCRdb keeps in-frame clones, though not all of them. The sample lists a few hundred thousand clones; more than 45% were seen once. Overall study results and limits: The study found tofacitinib significantly decreased scalp clonality and expanded CD8+ clones among the top 100. In scalp and blood, many expanded lesional clones persisted during tofacitinib.

The treatment here: oral pan-JAK inhibitor, 5-10 mg twice daily. Those with alopecia areata gave lesional scalp punch biopsies and peripheral blood. Germline V CDR1 and CDR2: MNHEY, SVGAGI. The ends lost 6 bases at V and 7 bases at J; junction bases unmatched: 12. The CDR3 length is 15 residues. As for this clone: What it binds is unknown.

The chain joins TRBV6-5 to TRBJ2-7; 10 bases map to TRBD1. The sequence was collected from a human donor with alopecia areata. The sample in question was CD4+ T cells sorted from blood, obtained at week 4, from a patient treated with tofacitinib. The CDR3 bases are TGTGCCAGCAGGCCAACCGGGACAGGGGTACGGGAGCAGTACTTC. Translated, it gives CASRPTGTGVREQYF.